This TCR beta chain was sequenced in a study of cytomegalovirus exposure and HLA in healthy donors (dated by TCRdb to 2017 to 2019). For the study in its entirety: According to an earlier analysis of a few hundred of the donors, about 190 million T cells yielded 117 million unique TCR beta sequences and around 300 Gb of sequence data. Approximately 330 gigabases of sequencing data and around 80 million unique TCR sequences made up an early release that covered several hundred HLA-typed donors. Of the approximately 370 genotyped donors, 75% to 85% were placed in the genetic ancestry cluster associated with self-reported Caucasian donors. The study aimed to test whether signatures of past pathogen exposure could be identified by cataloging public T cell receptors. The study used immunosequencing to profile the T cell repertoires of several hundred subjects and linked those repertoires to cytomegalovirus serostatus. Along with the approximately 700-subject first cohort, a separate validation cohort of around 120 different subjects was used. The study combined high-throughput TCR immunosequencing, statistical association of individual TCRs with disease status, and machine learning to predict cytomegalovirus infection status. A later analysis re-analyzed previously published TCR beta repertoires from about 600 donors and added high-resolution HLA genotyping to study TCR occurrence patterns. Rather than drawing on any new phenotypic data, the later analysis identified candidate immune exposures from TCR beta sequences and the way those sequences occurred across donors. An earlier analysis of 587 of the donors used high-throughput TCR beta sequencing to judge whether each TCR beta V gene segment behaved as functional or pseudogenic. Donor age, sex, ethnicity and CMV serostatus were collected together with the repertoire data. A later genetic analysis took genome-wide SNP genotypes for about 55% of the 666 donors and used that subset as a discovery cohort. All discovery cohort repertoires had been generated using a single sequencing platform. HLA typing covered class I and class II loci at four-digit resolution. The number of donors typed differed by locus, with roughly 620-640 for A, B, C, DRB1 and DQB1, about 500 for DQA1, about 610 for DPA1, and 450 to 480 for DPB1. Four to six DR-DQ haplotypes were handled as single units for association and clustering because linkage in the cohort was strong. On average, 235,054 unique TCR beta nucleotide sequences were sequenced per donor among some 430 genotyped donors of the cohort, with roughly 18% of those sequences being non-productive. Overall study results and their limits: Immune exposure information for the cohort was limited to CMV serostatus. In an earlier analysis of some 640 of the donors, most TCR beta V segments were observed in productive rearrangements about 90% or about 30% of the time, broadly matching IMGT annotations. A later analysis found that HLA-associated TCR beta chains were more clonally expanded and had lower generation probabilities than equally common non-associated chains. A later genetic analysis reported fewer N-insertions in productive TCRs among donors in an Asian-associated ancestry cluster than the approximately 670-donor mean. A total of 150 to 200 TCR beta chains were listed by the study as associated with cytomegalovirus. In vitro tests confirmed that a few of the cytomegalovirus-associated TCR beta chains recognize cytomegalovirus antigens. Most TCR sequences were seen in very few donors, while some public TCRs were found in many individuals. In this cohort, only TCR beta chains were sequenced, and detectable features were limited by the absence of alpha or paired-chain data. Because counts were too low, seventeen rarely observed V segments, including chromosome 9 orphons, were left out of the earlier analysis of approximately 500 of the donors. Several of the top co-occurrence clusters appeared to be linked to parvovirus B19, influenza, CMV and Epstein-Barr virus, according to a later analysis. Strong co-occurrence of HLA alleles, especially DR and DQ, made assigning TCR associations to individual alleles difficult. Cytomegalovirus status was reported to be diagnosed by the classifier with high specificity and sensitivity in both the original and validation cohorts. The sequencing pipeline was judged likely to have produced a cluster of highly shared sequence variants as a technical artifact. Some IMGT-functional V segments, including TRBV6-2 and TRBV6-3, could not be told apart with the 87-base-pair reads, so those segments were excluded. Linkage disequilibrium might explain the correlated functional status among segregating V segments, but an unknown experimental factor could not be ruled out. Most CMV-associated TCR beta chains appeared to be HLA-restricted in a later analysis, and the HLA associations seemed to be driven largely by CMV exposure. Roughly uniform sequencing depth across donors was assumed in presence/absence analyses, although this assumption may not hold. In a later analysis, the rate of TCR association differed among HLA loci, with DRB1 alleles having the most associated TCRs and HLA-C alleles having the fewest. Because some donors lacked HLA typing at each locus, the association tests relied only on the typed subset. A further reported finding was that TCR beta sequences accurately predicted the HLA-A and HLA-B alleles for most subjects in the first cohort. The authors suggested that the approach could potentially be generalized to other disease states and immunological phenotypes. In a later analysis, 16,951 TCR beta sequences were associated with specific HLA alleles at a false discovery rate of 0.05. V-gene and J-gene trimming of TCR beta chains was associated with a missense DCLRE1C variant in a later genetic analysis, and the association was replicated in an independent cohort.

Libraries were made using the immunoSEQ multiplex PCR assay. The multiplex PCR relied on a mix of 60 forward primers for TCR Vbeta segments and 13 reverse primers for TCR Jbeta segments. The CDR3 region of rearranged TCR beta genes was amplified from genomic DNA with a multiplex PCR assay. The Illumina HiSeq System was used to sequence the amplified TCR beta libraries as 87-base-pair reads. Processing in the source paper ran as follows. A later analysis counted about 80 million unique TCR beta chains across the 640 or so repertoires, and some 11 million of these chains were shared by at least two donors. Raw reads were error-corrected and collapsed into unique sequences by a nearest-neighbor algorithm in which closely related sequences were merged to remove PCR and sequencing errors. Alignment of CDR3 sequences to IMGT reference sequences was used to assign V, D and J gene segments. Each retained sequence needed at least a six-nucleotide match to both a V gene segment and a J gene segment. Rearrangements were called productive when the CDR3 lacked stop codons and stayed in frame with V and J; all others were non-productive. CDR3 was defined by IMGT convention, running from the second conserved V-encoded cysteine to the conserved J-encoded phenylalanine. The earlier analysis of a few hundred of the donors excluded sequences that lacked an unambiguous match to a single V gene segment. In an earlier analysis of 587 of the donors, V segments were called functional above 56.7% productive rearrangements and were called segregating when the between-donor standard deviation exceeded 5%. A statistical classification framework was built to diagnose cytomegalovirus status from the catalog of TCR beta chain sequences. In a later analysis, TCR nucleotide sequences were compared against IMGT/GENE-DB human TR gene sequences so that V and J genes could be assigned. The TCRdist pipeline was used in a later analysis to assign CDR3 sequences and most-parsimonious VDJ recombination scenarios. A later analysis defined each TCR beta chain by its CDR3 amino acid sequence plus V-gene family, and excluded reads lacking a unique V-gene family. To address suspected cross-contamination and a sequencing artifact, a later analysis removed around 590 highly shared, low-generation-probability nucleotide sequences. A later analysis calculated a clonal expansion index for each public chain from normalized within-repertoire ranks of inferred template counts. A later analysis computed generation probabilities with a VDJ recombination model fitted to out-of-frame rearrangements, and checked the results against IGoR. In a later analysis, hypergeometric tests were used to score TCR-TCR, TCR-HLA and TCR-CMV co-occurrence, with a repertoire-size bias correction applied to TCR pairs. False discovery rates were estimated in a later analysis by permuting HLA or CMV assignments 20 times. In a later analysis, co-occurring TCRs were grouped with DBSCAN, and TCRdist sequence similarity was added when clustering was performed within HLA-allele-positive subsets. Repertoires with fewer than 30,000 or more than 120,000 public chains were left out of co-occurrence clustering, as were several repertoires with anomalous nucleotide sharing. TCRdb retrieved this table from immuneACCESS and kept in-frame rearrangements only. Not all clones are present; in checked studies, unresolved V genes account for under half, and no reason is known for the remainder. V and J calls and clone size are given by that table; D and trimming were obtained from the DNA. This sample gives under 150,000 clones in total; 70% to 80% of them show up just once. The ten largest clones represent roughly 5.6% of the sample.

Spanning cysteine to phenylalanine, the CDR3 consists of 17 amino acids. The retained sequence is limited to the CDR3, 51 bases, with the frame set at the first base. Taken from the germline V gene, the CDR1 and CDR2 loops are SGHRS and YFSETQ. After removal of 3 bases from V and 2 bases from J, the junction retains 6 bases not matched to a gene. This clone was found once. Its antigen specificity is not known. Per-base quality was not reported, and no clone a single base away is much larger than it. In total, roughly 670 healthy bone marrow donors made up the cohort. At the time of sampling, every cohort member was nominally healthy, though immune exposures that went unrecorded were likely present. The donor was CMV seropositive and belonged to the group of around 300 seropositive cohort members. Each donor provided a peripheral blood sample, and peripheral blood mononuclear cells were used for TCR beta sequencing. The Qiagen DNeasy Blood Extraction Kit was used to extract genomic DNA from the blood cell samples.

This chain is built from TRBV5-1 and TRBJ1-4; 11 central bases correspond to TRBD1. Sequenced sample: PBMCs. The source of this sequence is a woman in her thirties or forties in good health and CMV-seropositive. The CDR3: CASSSGQGAWTNEKLFF. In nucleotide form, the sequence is TGCGCCAGCAGCTCCGGACAGGGGGCTTGGACTAATGAAAAACTGTTTTTT.